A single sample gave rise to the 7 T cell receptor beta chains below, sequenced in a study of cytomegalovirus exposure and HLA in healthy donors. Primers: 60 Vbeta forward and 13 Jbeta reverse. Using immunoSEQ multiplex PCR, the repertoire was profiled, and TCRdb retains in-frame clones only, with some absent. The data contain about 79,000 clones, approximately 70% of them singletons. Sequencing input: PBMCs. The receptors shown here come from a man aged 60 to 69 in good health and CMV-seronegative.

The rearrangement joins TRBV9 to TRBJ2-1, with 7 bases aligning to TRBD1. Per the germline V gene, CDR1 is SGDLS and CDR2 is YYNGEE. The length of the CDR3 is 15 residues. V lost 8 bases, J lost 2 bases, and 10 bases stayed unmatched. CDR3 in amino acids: CASGPRDSPYNEQFF. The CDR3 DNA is TGTGCCAGTGGGCCCCGGGACAGCCCCTACAATGAGCAGTTCTTC.

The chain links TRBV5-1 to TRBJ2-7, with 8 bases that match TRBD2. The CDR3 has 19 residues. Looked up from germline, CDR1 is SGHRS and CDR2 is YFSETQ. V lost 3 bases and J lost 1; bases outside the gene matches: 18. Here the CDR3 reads CASSSIGERSSSGSYEQYF. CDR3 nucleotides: TGCGCCAGCAGCTCCATAGGGGAGCGTTCCTCTAGCGGGTCCTACGAGCAGTACTTC.

The CDR3 DNA reads as TGTGCCATCATCCCGCAGGGAAGCACTGAAGCTTTCTTT. Translation gives CAIIPQGSTEAFF. V gene TRBV10-3 combines with J gene TRBJ1-1; possible D gene TRBD1, 5 bases. The CDR3 has 13 amino acids. CDR1 is ENHRY, CDR2 SYGVKD, per germline. The V end lost 7 bases, the J end lost 4 bases, and 13 bases lay between the germline ends.

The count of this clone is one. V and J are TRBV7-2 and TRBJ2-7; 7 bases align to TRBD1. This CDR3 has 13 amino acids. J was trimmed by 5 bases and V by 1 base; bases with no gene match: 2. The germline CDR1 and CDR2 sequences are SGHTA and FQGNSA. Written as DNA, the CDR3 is TGTGCCAGCAGCTTAGTAACAGGGGACGAGCAGTACTTC. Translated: CASSLVTGDEQYF.

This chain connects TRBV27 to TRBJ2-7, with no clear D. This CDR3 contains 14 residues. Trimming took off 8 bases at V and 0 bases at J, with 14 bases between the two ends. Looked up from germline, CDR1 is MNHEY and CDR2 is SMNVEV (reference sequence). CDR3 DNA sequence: TGTGCCAGCGGATGGAGTCCGAGCTCCTACGAGCAGTACTTC. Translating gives CASGWSPSSYEQYF.

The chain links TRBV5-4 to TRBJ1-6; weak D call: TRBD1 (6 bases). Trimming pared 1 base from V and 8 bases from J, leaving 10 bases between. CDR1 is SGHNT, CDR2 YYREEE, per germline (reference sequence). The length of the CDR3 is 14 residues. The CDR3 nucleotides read TGTGCCAGCAGCTTGTGGGGGCCGGATTCACCCCTCCACTTT. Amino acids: CASSLWGPDSPLHF. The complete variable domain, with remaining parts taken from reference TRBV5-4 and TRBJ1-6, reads ETGVTQSPTHLIKTRGQQVTLRCSSQSGHNTVSWYQQALGQGPQFIFQYYREEENGRGNFPPRFSGLQFPNYSSELNVNALELDDSALYLCASSLWGPDSPLHFGNGTRLTVT.

The CDR3 DNA reads TGTGCCAGCAGTTCCCTAGCGGGAGAGGGCAGAAACATTCAGTACTTC. It encodes CASSSLAGEGRNIQYF. The chain uses TRBV27 and TRBJ2-4; 10 bases are a match to TRBD2. CDR1 and CDR2 (germline): MNHEY, SMNVEV (reference sequence). This CDR3 is 16 amino acids long. The V gene end was trimmed by 4 bases and the J gene end by 6 bases; junction bases not matched to a gene: 9.